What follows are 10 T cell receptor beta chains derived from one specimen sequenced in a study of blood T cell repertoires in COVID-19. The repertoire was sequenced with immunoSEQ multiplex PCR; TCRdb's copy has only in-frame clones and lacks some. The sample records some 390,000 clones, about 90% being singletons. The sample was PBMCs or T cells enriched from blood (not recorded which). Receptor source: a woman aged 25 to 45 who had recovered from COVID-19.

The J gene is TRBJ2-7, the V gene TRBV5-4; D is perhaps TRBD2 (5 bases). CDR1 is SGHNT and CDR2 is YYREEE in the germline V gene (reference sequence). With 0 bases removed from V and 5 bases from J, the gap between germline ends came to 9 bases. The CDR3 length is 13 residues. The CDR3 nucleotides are TGTGCCAGCAGCTTGGTACGGCGGGACGAGCAGTACTTC. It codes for CASSLVRRDEQYF.

The CDR3 reads CASSSGGGPYEQYF. CDR3 coding DNA: TGCGCCAGCAGCTCGGGGGGAGGGCCCTACGAGCAGTACTTC. The chain links TRBV5-1 to TRBJ2-7; 7 bases fit TRBD2. The CDR3 is 14 amino acids. CDR1 is SGHRS, CDR2 YFSETQ, per germline. The J segment lost 2 bases and the V segment lost 3 bases, leaving 5 bases of the junction unmatched.

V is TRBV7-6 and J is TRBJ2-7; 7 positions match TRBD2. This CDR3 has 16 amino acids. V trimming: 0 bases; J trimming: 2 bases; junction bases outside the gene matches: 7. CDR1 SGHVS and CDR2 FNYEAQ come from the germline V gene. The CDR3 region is CASSLAQSSGPYEQYF. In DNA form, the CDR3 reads TGTGCCAGCAGCTTAGCGCAGTCTAGCGGACCCTACGAGCAGTACTTC.

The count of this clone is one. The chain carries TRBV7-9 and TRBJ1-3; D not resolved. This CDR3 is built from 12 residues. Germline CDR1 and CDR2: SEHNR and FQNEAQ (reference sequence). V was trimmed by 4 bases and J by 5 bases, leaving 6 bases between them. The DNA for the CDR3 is TGTGCCAGCAGCTCATCCCGAAACACCATATATTTT. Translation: CASSSSRNTIYF.

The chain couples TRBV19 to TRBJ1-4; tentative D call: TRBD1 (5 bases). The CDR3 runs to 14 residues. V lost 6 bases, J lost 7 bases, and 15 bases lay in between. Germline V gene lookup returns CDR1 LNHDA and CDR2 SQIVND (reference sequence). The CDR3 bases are TGTGCCAGTAGGTTAGGGGTCGAAAGTGAAAAACTGTTTTTT. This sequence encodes CASRLGVESEKLFF.

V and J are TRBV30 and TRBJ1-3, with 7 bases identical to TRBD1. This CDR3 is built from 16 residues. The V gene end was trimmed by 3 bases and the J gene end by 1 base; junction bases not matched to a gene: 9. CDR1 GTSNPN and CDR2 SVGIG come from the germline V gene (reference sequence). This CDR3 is CAWRSPTGQSGNTIYF. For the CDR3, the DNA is TGTGCCTGGAGGTCCCCGACAGGGCAATCTGGAAACACCATATATTTT.

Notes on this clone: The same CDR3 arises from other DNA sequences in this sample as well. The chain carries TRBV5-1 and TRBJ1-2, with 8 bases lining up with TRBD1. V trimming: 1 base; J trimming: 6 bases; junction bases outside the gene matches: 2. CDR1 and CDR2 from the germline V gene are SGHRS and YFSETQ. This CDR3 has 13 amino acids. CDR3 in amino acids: CASSLQGADGYTF. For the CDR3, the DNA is TGCGCCAGCAGCTTGCAGGGGGCCGATGGCTACACCTTC.

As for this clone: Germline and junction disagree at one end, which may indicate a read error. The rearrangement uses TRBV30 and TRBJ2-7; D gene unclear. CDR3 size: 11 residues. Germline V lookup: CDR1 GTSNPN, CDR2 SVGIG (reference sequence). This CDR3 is CAWSLVGPQNF. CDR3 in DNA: TGTGCCTGGAGTTTGGTGGGCCCCCAGAACTTC.

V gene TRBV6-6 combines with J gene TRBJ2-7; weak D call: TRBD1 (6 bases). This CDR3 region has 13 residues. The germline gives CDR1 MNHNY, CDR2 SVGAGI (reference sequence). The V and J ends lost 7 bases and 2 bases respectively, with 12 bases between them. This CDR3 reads CASNRAVAYEQYF. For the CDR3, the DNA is TGTGCCAGCAACAGGGCAGTGGCCTACGAGCAGTACTTC.

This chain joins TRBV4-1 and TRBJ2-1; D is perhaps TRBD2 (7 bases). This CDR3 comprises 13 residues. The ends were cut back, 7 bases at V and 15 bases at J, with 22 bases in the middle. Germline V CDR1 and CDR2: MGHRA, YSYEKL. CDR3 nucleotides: TGCGCCAGCACGAAGGGGGGGGAGACAGGTCGGTTCTTC. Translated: CASTKGGETGRFF.